The text below deals with one T cell receptor beta chain. Between the trimmed V and J ends, which lost 8 bases and 5 bases, there was a span of 19 bases. Germline V CDR1 and CDR2: MDHEN, SYDVKM. The length of the CDR3 is 16 residues. Treatment given: some 20 received Ad26.COV2.S at low or high dose, single or two shots; several received placebo; per-sample allocation not given. Sampling took place 63 days after the first vaccine or placebo injection. This specimen belongs to a study of Ad26.COV2.S vaccination and SARS-CoV-2 variants. Study in general: Each vaccinee took Ad26.COV2.S intramuscularly, once or twice 56 days apart.

Repertoires were generated with immunoSEQ multiplex PCR, while TCRdb's copy carries only in-frame clones and drops some. The table includes 300,000 to 400,000 clones, 80% to 90% detected once. Sequenced here: peripheral blood, sampled in a trial of Ad26.COV2.S vaccine versus placebo. The source of this sequence is a person between 18 and 59 years old who received the Ad26.COV2.S COVID-19 vaccine or a placebo. The rearrangement uses TRBV28 and TRBJ1-6; a weak D match, TRBD1 (6 bases). CDR3 loop: CASRTYREGNNSPLHF. The CDR3 DNA is TGTGCCAGCCGAACTTACAGGGAGGGGAATAATTCACCCCTCCACTTT.